This TCR beta chain was obtained from a study of blood T cell repertoires in COVID-19. Across the whole study: Sites in the United States, Italy and Spain provided acute and convalescent COVID-19 samples. From T cells, B-cell-depleted T cells, or PBMCs came the material, which was cDNA or gDNA.

The CDR3 runs 12 residues. V was cut by 4 bases and J by 6 bases, with 9 bases left in between. Germline V gene data show CDR1 as SQVTM and CDR2 as ANQGSEA. In the original processing: Scientists estimated how many nucleated cells there were by amplifying reference gene primers. TCRdb's copy holds only in-frame clones and misses some; the assay was immunoSEQ multiplex PCR. For V, J and clone size, that table is used; D and trimming come from the DNA. Of about 99,000 clones detected, around 87% appear once; the ten largest clones hold around 15%. Material for sequencing was peripheral blood. The receptor's source is a middle-aged man with acute or convalescent COVID-19. The chain combines TRBV29-1 with TRBJ2-2; tentative D call: TRBD2 (6 bases). The CDR3 protein is CSVGRESGELFF. DNA of the CDR3: TGCAGCGTTGGACGGGAGTCCGGGGAGCTGTTTTTT.